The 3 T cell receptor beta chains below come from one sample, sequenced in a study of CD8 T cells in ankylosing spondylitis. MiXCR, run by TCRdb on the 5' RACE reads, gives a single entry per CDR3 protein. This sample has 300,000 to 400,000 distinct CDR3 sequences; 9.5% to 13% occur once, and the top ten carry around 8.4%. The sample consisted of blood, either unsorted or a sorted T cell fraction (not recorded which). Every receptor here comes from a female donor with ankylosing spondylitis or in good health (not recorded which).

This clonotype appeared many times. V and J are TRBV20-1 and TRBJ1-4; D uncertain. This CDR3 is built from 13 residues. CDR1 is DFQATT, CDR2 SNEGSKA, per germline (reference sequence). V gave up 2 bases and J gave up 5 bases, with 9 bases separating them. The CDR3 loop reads CSARQFTNEKLFF. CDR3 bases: TGCAGTGCTAGACAATTTACGAATGAAAAACTGTTTTTT.

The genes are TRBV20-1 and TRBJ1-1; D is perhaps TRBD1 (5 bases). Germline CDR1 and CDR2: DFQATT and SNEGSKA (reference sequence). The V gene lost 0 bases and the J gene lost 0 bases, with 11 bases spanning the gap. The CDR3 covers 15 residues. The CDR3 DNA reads TGCAGTGCTAGAGATAGGGGACTGCTGAACACTGAAGCTTTCTTT. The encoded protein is CSARDRGLLNTEAFF.

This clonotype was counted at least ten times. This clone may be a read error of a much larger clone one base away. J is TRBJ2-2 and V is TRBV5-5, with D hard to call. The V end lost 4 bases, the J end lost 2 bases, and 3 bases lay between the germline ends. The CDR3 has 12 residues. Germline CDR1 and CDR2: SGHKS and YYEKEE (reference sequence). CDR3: CASSVNTGELFF. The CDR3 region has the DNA TGTGCCAGCAGCGTAAACACCGGGGAGCTGTTTTTT. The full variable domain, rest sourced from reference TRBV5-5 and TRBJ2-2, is DAGVTQSPTHLIKTRGQQVTLRCSPISGHKSVSWYQQVLGQGPQFIFQYYEKEERGRGNFPDRFSARQFPNYSSELNVNALLLGDSALYLCASSVNTGELFFGEGSRLTVL.